The 3 T cell receptor beta chains listed next were all sequenced from one sample in a study of T cells after yellow fever vaccination (dated by TCRdb to between 2018 and 2021). The sample's treatment or condition label is to be understood as: live attenuated yellow fever vaccine strain. Libraries were made using 5' RACE. Sequencing took place on an Illumina HiSeq 2500. TCRdb reran the public reads through fastp at Q25 and MiXCR, keeping productive beta chains. Each CDR3 protein gets just one entry, which takes the most common genes and DNA from the rows behind it. In all, the sample holds tens of thousands of distinct CDR3 sequences, and over 6.5% of those were seen once. The top ten constitute under 45% of the sample. This specimen was CD8+ T cells sorted from PBMCs, taken 45 days after the first yellow fever vaccination. These receptors were taken from a man in his late teens or twenties who received the YFV17D yellow fever vaccine.

There are a few counts of this clonotype. V usage is TRBV29-1 and J usage is TRBJ1-1; no firm D call. V lost 7 bases and J lost 6, with 12 bases in between. Germline V gene data show CDR1 as SQVTM and CDR2 as ANQGSEA. The CDR3 runs 11 residues. The CDR3 nucleotides are TGCAGCGGTCTAGTGGTCGCTGAAGCTTTCTTT. This codes for CSGLVVAEAFF.

This clonotype has at least ten counts. The V gene is TRBV4-1, the J gene TRBJ2-1, with 7 bases lining up with TRBD2. The CDR3 length is 14 residues. Trimming cost V 4 bases and J 1 base; bases outside gene matches: 1. The V gene's germline CDR1 is MGHRA and CDR2 YSYEKL. The CDR3 DNA is TGCGCCAGCAGCCCTAGCGGATCCTACAATGAGCAGTTCTTC. Protein product: CASSPSGSYNEQFF.

This clonotype was seen a handful of times. The rearrangement uses TRBV19 and TRBJ2-2; D is ambiguous. Germline V lookup: CDR1 LNHDA, CDR2 SQIVND (reference sequence). The CDR3 has 13 residues. With 3 bases removed from V and 6 bases from J, the gap between germline ends came to 8 bases. CDR3 residues: CASSIWSAGELFF. Here the CDR3 DNA reads TGTGCCAGTAGTATTTGGTCTGCCGGGGAGCTGTTTTTT.